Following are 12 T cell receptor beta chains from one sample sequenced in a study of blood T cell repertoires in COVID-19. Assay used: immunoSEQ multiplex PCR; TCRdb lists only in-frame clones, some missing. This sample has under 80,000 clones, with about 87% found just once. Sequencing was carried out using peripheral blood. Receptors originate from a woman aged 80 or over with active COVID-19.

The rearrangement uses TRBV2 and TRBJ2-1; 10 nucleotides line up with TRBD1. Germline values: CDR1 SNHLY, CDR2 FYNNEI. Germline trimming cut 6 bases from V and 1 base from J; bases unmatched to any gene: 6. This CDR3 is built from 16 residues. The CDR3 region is CASRGTGDWSYNEQFF. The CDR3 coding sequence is TGTGCCAGCAGGGGGACAGGGGATTGGTCCTACAATGAGCAGTTCTTC.

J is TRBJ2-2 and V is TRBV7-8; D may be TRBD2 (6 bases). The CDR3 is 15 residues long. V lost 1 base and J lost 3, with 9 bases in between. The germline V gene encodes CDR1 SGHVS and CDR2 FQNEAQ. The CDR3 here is CASSLGRGDTGELFF. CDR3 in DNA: TGTGCCAGCAGCTTAGGGCGGGGTGACACCGGGGAGCTGTTTTTT.

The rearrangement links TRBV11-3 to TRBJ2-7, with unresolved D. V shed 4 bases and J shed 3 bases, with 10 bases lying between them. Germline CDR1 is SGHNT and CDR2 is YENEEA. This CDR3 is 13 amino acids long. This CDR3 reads CASSSRVNYEQYF. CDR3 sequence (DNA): TGTGCCAGCAGCTCTAGAGTTAACTACGAGCAGTACTTC.

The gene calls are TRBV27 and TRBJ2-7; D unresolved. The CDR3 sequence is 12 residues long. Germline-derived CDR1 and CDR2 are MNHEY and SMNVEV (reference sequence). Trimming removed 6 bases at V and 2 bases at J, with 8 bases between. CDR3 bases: TGTGCCAGCAGCCCTAACCCCTACGAGCAGTACTTC. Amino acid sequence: CASSPNPYEQYF.

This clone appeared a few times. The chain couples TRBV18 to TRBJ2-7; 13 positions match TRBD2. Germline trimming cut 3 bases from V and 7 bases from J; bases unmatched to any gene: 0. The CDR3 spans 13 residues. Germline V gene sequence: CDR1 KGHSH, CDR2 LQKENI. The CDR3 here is CASSPGLAGEQYF. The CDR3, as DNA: TGTGCCAGCTCACCGGGACTAGCGGGGGAGCAGTACTTC.

CDR3 amino acids: CASSPVGNSRSEQYF. The CDR3 nucleotides are TGTGCCAGCTCACCCGTTGGAAACAGCCGGTCCGAGCAGTACTTC. V usage is TRBV18 and J usage is TRBJ2-7; D not resolved. The V end was cut by 3 bases, the J end by 6 bases, with 18 bases between. The CDR3 runs 15 residues. Germline CDR1 reads KGHSH; CDR2 reads LQKENI.

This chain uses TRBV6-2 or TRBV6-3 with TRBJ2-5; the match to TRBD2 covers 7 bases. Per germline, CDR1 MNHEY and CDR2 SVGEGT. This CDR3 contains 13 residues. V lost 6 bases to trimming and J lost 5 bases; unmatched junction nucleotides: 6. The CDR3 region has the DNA TGTGCCAGCAGCTCACTAGCGTCGGAGACCCAGTACTTC. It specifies CASSSLASETQYF.

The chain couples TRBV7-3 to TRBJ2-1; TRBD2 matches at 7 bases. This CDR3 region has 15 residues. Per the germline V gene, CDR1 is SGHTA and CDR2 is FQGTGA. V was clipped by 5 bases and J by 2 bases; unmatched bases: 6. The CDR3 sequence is CASSAGVAAYNEQFF. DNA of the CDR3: TGTGCCAGCAGCGCGGGAGTAGCGGCCTACAATGAGCAGTTCTTC.

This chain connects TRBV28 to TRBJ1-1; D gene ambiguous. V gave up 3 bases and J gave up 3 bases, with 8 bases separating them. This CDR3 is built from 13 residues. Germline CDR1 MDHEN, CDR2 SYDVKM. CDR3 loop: CASSFMRDTEAFF. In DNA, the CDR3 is TGTGCCAGCAGTTTCATGAGGGACACTGAAGCTTTCTTT.

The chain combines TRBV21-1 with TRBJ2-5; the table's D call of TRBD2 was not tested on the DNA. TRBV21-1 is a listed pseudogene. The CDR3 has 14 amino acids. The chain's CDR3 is CASSKVQRVETQYF. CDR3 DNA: TGTGCCAGCAGCAAAGTTCAGCGGGTCGAGACCCAGTACTTC.

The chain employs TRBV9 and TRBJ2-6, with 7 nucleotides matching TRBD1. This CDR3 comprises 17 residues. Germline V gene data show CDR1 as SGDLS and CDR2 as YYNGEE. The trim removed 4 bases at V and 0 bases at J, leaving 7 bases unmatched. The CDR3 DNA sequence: TGTGCCAGCAGCTCGGGACAGATAAGCTCTGGGGCCAACGTCCTGACTTTC. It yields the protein CASSSGQISSGANVLTF.

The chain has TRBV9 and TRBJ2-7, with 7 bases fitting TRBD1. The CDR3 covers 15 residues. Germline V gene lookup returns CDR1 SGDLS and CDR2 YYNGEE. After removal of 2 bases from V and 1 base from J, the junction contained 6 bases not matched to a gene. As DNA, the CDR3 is TGTGCCAGCAGCGTCACAGGGACAGCGTCCTACGAGCAGTACTTC. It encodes CASSVTGTASYEQYF. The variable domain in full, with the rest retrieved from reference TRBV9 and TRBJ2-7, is DSGVTQTPKHLITATGQRVTLRCSPRSGDLSVYWYQQSLDQGLQFLIQYYNGEERAKGNILERFSAQQFPDLHSELNLSSLELGDSALYFCASSVTGTASYEQYFGPGTRLTVT.